This TCR beta chain was captured in a study of OX40 agonist ivuxolimab in advanced cancers. The germline gives CDR1 SGHVS, CDR2 FNYEAQ. The CDR3 loop spans 14 amino acids. Trimming left V 1 base short and J 6 bases short, with 13 bases between. The method was immunoSEQ multiplex PCR; TCRdb's version includes in-frame clones alone and lacks a portion of them. The sample holds roughly 23,000 clones, just under 85% seen once. Specimen: CD4+ or CD8+ T cells sorted from blood, collected in a trial of the OX40 agonist ivuxolimab. The TCR was taken from an adult with an advanced solid tumor such as melanoma, head and neck, liver or kidney cancer. The V and J genes are TRBV7-6 and TRBJ2-7; D is possibly TRBD2 (6 bases). The CDR3: CASSLDTEGIEQYF. CDR3 nucleotides: TGTGCCAGCAGCTTAGACACGGAGGGAATCGAGCAGTACTTC.